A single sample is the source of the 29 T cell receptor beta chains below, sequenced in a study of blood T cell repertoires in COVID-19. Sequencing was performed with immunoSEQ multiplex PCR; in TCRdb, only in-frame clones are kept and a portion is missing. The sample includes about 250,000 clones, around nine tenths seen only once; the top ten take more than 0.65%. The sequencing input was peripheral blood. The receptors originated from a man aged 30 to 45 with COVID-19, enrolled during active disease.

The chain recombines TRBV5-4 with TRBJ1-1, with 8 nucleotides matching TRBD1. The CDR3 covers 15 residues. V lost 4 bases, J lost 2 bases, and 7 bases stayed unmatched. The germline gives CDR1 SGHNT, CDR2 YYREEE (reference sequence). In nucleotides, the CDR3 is TGTGCCAGCAGCGCCCGGGACAGGTATAACACTGAAGCTTTCTTT. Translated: CASSARDRYNTEAFF.

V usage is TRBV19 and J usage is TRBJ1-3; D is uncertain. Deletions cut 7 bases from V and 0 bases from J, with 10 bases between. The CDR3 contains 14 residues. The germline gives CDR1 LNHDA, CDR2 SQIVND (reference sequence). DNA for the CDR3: TGTGCCAGTACTACTGGAGGCTCTGGAAACACCATATATTTT. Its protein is CASTTGGSGNTIYF.

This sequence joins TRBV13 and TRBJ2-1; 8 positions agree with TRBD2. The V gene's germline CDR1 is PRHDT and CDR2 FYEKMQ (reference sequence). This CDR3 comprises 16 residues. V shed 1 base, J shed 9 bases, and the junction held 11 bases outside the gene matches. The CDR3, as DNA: TGTGCCAGCAGCTTAGTAGGCGGGGGGCGGCATACTGAGCAGTTCTTC. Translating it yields CASSLVGGGRHTEQFF.

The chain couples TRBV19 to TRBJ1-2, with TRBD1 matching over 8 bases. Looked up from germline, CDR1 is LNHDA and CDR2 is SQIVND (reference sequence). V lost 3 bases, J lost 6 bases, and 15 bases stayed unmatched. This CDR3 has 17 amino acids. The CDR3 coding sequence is TGTGCCAGTAGTATGCGTAGACAGGGGATGTCCTCTGATGGCTACACCTTC. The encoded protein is CASSMRRQGMSSDGYTF.

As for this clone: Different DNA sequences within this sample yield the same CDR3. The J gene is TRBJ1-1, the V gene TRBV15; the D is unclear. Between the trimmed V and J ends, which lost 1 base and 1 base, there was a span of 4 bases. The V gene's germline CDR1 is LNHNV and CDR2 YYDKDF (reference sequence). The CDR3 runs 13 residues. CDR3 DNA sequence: TGTGCCACCAGCAGAGGGCAGAACACTGAAGCTTTCTTT. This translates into CATSRGQNTEAFF.

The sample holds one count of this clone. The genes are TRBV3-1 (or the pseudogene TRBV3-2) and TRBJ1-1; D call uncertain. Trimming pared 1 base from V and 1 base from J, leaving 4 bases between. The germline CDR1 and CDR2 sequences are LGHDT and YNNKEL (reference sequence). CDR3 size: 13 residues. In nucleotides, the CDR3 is TGTGCCAGCAGCCAAGCTCCGAACACTGAAGCTTTCTTT. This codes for CASSQAPNTEAFF.

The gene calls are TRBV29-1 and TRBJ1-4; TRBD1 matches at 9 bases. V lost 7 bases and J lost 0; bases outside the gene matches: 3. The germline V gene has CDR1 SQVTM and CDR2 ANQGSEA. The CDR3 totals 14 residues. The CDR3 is CSARQGATNEKLFF. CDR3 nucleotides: TGCAGCGCCAGACAGGGGGCAACTAATGAAAAACTGTTTTTT.

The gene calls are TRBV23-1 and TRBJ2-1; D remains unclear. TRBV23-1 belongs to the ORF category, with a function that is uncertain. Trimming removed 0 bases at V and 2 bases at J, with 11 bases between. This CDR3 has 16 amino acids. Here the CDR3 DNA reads TGCGCCAGCAGTCAATCATCGTGGCACCCCTACAATGAGCAGTTCTTC. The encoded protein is CASSQSSWHPYNEQFF.

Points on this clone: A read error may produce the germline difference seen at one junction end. This CDR3 reads CASSEHLRGQGLF. The CDR3 nucleotides are TGTGCCAGCAGTGAACATCTCAGGGGACAGGGACTCTTC. V is TRBV6-1 and J is TRBJ2-7, with TRBD1 identical over 9 bases. The germline V gene has CDR1 MNHNS and CDR2 SASEGT. This CDR3 region has 13 residues.

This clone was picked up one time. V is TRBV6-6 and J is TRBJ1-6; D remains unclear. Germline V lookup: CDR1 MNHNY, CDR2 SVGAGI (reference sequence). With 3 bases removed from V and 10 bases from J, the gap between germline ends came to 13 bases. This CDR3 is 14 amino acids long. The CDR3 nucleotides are TGTGCCAGCAGTTATGAGGCAGTACGCTCACCCCTCCACTTT. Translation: CASSYEAVRSPLHF.

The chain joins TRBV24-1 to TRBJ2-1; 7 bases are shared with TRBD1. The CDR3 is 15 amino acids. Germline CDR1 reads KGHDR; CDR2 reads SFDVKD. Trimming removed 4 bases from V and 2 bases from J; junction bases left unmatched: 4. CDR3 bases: TGTGCCACCAGTGACCCAGGGGGTGCCTACAATGAGCAGTTCTTC. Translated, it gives CATSDPGGAYNEQFF.

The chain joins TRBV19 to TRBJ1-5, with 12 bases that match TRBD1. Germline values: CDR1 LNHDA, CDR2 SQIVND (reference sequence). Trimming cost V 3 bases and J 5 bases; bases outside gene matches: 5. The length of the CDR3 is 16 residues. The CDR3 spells CASSMGQGARYQPQHF. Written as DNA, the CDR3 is TGTGCCAGTAGTATGGGACAGGGGGCGCGGTATCAGCCCCAGCATTTT.

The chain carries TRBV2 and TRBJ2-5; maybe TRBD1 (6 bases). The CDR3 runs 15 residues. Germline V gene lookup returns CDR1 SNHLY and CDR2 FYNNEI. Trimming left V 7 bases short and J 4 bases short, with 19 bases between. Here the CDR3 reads CASNWKGDSGETQYF. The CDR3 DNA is TGTGCCAGCAACTGGAAGGGGGATTCGGGAGAGACCCAGTACTTC.

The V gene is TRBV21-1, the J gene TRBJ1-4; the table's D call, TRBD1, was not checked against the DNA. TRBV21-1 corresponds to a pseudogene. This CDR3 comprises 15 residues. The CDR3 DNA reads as TGTGCCAGCAGCAAAGACAGGGGGTCTAATGAAAAACTGTTTTTT. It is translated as CASSKDRGSNEKLFF.

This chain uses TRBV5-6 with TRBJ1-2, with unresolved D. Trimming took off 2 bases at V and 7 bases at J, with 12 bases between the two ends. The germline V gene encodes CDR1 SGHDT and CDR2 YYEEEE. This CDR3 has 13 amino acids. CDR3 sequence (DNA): TGTGCCAGCAGCTTTACGCGAAACGGTGGCTACACCTTC. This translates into CASSFTRNGGYTF.

DNA for the CDR3: TGTGCCAGCTGGGTGCTCGGAGTCGCCTCCCTCCACTTT. Protein sequence: CASWVLGVASLHF. The chain has TRBV6-5 and TRBJ1-6; the D is unclear. Germline CDR1 and CDR2: MNHEY and SVGAGI. The CDR3 has 13 amino acids. V lost 8 bases and J lost 14, with 19 bases in between.

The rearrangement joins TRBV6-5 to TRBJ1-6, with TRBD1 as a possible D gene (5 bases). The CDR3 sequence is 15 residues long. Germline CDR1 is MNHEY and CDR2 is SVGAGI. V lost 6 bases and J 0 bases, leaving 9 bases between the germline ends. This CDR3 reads CASRDISSYNSPLHF. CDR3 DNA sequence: TGTGCCAGCAGGGACATTAGCTCCTATAATTCACCCCTCCACTTT.

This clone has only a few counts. The CDR3 is CASSLGGGVTEAFF. Here the CDR3 DNA reads TGTGCCAGCAGCTTAGGGGGAGGGGTCACTGAAGCTTTCTTT. V usage is TRBV11-2 and J usage is TRBJ1-1; D is perhaps TRBD1 (5 bases). The ends were cut back, 1 base at V and 4 bases at J, with 10 bases in the middle. The germline V gene has CDR1 SGHAT and CDR2 FQNNGV. The CDR3 spans 14 residues.

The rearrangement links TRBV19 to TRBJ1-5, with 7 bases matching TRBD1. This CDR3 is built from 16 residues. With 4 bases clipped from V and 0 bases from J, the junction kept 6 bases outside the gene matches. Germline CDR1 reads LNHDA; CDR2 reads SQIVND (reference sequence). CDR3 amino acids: CASSKGQVHSNQPQHF. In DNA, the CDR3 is TGTGCCAGTAGTAAAGGACAGGTCCATAGCAATCAGCCCCAGCATTTT. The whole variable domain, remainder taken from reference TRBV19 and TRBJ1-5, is DGGITQSPKYLFRKEGQNVTLSCEQNLNHDAMYWYRQDPGQGLRLIYYSQIVNDFQKGDIAEGYSVSREKKESFPLTVTSAQKNPTAFYLCASSKGQVHSNQPQHFGDGTRLSIL.

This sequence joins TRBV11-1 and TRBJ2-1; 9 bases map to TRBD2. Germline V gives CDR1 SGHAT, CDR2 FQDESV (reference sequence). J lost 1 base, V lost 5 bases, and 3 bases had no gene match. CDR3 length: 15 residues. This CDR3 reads CASSQAGGSYNEQFF. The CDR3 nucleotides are TGTGCCAGCAGCCAAGCGGGGGGATCCTACAATGAGCAGTTCTTC.

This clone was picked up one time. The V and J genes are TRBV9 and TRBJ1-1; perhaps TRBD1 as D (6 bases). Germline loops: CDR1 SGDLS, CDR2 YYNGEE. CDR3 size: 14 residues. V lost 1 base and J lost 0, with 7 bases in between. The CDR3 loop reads CASSVRQVNTEAFF. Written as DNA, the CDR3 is TGTGCCAGCAGCGTAAGACAGGTGAACACTGAAGCTTTCTTT. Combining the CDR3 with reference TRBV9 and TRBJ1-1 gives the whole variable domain DSGVTQTPKHLITATGQRVTLRCSPRSGDLSVYWYQQSLDQGLQFLIQYYNGEERAKGNILERFSAQQFPDLHSELNLSSLELGDSALYFCASSVRQVNTEAFFGQGTRLTVV.

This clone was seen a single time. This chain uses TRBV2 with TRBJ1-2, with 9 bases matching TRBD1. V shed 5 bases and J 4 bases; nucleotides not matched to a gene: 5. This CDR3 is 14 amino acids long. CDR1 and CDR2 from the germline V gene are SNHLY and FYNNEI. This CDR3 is CASSWTGEAYGYTF. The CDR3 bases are TGTGCCAGCAGTTGGACAGGGGAGGCCTATGGCTACACCTTC.

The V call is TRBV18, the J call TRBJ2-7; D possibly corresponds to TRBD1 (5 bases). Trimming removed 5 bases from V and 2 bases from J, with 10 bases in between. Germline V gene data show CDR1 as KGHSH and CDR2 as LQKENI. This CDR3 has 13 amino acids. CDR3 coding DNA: TGTGCCAGCTCAGCGACAGTACCCTACGAGCAGTACTTC. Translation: CASSATVPYEQYF.

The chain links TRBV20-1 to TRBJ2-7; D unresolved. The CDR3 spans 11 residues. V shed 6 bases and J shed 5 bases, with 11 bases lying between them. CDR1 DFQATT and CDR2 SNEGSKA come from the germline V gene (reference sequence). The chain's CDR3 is CSAKAGHEQYF. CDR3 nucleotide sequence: TGCAGTGCAAAGGCAGGCCACGAGCAGTACTTC.

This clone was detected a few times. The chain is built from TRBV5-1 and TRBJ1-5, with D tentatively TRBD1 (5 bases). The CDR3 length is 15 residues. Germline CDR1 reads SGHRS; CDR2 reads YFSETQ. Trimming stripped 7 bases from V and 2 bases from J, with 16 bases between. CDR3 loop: CASAEGAVGNQPQHF. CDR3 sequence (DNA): TGCGCCAGCGCAGAAGGGGCGGTGGGCAATCAGCCCCAGCATTTT.

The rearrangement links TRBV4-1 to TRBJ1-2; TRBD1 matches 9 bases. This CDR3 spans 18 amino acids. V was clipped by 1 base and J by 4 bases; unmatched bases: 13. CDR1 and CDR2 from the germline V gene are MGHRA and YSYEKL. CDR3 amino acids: CASSQAQPNRGLSYGYTF. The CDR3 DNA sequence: TGCGCCAGCAGCCAAGCCCAACCGAACAGGGGGCTTAGCTATGGCTACACCTTC.

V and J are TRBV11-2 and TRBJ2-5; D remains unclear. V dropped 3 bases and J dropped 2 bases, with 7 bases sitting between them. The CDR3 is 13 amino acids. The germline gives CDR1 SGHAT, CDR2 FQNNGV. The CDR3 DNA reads TGTGCCAGCAGCTTTTCGCGGCAAGAGACCCAGTACTTC. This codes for CASSFSRQETQYF.

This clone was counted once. The CDR3 DNA follows: TGTGCCAGCACCCGACAGGGGGCGATGAACACTGAAGCTTTCTTT. As protein: CASTRQGAMNTEAFF. The gene calls are TRBV9 and TRBJ1-1, with 10 bases aligning to TRBD1. The CDR3 contains 15 residues. Germline V gives CDR1 SGDLS, CDR2 YYNGEE. V shed 6 bases, J shed 0 bases, and the junction held 5 bases outside the gene matches.

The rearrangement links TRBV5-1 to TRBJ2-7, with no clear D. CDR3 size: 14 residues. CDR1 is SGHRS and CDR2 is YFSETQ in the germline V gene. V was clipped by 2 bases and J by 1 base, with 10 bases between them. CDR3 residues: CASSFEVPSYEQYF. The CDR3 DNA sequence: TGCGCCAGCAGCTTTGAGGTGCCTTCCTACGAGCAGTACTTC.